This TCR beta chain was recorded in a study of OX40 agonist ivuxolimab in advanced cancers. Background on the study: Dose-escalation cases comprised hepatocellular carcinoma, melanoma, renal cell or head and neck cancer.

Study observations and caveats: CD4+ and CD8+ blood T cells expanded clonally by week 6 at 0.1 to 3.0 mg/kg.

This table comes from immunoSEQ multiplex PCR, and its TCRdb copy is limited to in-frame clones, with some not included. The top ten clones hold around 3.5% of a sample with 75,000 to 100,000 clones, 92% of them seen once. CDR1 and CDR2 from the germline V gene are MDHEN and SYDVKM. Trimming took 3 bases from V and 15 from J; bases not matched to a gene: 8. The CDR3 is 12 amino acids. Of note for this clone: Its specificity is unknown.

The sequenced sample was CD4+ or CD8+ T cells sorted from blood, obtained in a trial of the OX40 agonist ivuxolimab. This TCR derives from an adult with an advanced solid tumor such as melanoma, head and neck, liver or kidney cancer. The gene calls are TRBV28 and TRBJ1-5, with 7 positions matching TRBD1. The CDR3 reads CASSLEGGEWHF. The CDR3 DNA reads TGTGCCAGCAGTTTGGAAGGGGGCGAGTGGCATTTT.